This TCR beta chain was profiled in a study of cytomegalovirus exposure and HLA in healthy donors. Study-level information: The roughly 120 validation repertoires and the roughly 670 first-cohort repertoires shared a platform, a later analysis reported.

TCRdb keeps only in-frame clones here, not all; method: immunoSEQ multiplex PCR. This sample yields 200,000 or so clones, of which around 78% are seen a single time; roughly 5.7% belongs to the top ten. These donors were members of the 120-subject validation cohort, a group separate from the approximately 670-subject first cohort. Trimming pared 5 bases from V and 4 bases from J, leaving 20 bases between. The germline CDR1 and CDR2 sequences are MNHEY and SMNVEV (reference sequence). The CDR3 consists of 17 residues. The sequence derives from a woman aged 18 to 35 in good health and CMV-seronegative. Sequenced material: PBMCs. V and J are TRBV27 and TRBJ1-4; possibly TRBD1 for D (5 bases). For the CDR3, the DNA is TGTGCCAGCAGTCGGCGACAGCGGGTCCGAAATAATGAAAAACTGTTTTTT. Amino acids: CASSRRQRVRNNEKLFF.